This T cell receptor (beta chain) came from a study of blood T cells in healthy people across ages (dated by TCRdb to the mid-2010s). Notes on the research overall: In model experiments, template switching captured roughly one uniquely barcoded TCR beta cDNA molecule for every two T cells. The study measured age-related changes in TCR beta repertoire diversity using deep sequencing normalized with unique cDNA molecular identifiers. Four age groups were formed from the donors: young (average roughly 15 years), middle-aged (approximately 41), aged (roughly 56) and long-lived (around 80). Donors of different ages were randomly distributed across sequencing lanes to avoid experimental bias. The study analyzed two additional independent replicas of 1 million unique cDNA reads from the same blood draw for two donors, one aged 18 to 30 and one aged 80 or older. Study-level results and caveats: Observed TCR beta diversity per million T cells fell roughly linearly with age, and a significant reduction was already apparent by age around 39. A strong correlation was found between observed TCR beta diversity and the percentage of naive T cells measured by flow cytometry. Because profiling used bulk unsorted PBMCs, naive and antigen-experienced compartments could not be compared conclusively. Estimates of total diversity based on one million sequenced T cells were considered lower bounds and underestimates. The CMV infection status of donors was not known, potentially confounding age-related changes in expanded clonotypes. The long-lived group showed more naive CD4+ T cells, fewer expanded clones and increased TCR diversity than the aged group, suggesting age selection.

A few counts support this clonotype. Its antigen is still unknown. Nothing much larger sits one base from this clone, and base qualities are not available. The 35 to 40 donors, aged about 6 to 100 years, were systemically healthy Caucasian individuals from Russia. Each donor gave around 9.5 milliliters of peripheral blood, collected into EDTA-treated Vacutainer tubes. Ficoll-Paque density-gradient centrifugation was used to isolate PBMCs, with at least 6.5 million per sample. Trizol reagent was used to extract total RNA from PBMCs, with at least 6 micrograms per sample. Naive CD45RAhigh/CD27high T cell percentages were measured by flow cytometry on a PBMC aliquot from every donor. The library was produced with 5' RACE. Instrument used: Illumina HiSeq 2500. The second PCR ran for about 6 to 11 cycles and used a J-beta primer mix along with a sample-barcoded 5' primer. A unique molecular identifier was introduced onto each TCR beta cDNA molecule by a template-switch 5' adaptor carrying 12 random nucleotides. Each sample yielded at least 2.5 million CDR3-containing paired-end reads. All of the RNA was converted into first-strand cDNA using the Mint cDNA synthesis kit, with a TRBC-specific oligonucleotide serving as the primer. After uracil-DNA glycosylase treatment, a first 18-cycle PCR used universal primers M1SS and BC2_uni_R on all cDNA. On the authors' methods: Each sample was normalized by randomly selecting 1 million high-quality reads, each carrying a distinct molecular identifier. Reads sharing molecular identifiers were discarded rather than binned into consensus sequences. MiTCR, with a Q25 quality threshold and the strictest error-elimination algorithm, was used for CDR3 identification, clonotype clustering and error correction. A nonparametric unseen species model with Euler transformation was used to estimate a lower bound on total TCR beta diversity. TCRdb reanalyzed the raw reads on its own, using fastp at Q25 for trimming and MiXCR for clone calling, and kept in-frame beta chains. Each record represents a unique CDR3 protein, reported with the most common genes and DNA among its rows. These V and J calls originate from TCRdb's pipeline instead of the authors' own analysis. The table for this sample lists 1.5 million to 2 million distinct CDR3 sequences; around half of them were counted only once. The ten biggest clones cover roughly 2% of the sample.

The germline V gene yields LGHNA for CDR1 and YSLEER for CDR2. The CDR3, from cysteine to phenylalanine, totals 20 residues. This entry keeps only the CDR3 DNA: 60 bases, framed from base 1. Trimming accounts for 0 bases at V and 0 bases at J, while the number of junction bases matched to no gene is 16. The chain links TRBV4-3 with TRBJ2-7, with 8 central nucleotides matching TRBD1. Sequenced material: blood. This receptor was identified in a woman in her thirties or forties in good health. Here the CDR3 is given as CASSQDWSQGANPSSYEQYF. The nucleotides are TGCGCCAGCAGCCAAGATTGGTCCCAGGGGGCGAACCCGAGCTCCTACGAGCAGTACTTC.